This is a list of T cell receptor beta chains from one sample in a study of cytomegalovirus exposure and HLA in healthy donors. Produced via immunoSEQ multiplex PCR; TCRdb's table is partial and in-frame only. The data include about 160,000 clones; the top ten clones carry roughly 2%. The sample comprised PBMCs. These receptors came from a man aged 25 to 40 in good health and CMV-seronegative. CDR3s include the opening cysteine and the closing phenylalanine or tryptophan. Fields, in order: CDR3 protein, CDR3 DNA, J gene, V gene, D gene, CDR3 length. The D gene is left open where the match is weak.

CASSRLRDRGEKLFF | TGTGCCAGCAGCAGACTCCGGGACAGGGGGGAAAAACTGTTTTTT | TRBJ1-4 | TRBV28 | TRBD1 | 15
CAISESTGFYGYTF | TGTGCCATCAGTGAGTCGACAGGGTTCTATGGCTACACCTTC | TRBJ1-2 | TRBV10-3 | TRBD1 | 14
CASSSTKDISNTGELFF | TGTGCCAGCAGCTCAACGAAGGACATATCGAACACCGGGGAGCTGTTTTTT | TRBJ2-2 | TRBV7-9 | NA | 17
CASSAGRAGDTQYF | TGTGCCAGCAGTGCCGGGAGGGCCGGAGATACGCAGTATTTT | TRBJ2-3 | TRBV6-4 | TRBD2 | 14
CASSLAQHTGELFF | TGTGCCAGCTCACTCGCACAGCACACCGGGGAGCTGTTTTTT | TRBJ2-2 | TRBV18 | NA | 14
CASSQTGIGIQPQHF | TGTGCCAGCAGTCAAACAGGGATAGGCATTCAGCCCCAGCATTTT | TRBJ1-5 | TRBV6-5 | NA | 15
CASRYNGEQYF | TGTGCCAGCAGGTATAACGGCGAGCAGTACTTC | TRBJ2-7 | TRBV11-2 | NA | 11
CAISEAPLAGGGDEQFF | TGTGCCATCAGTGAGGCGCCCCTAGCGGGAGGCGGGGATGAGCAGTTCTTC | TRBJ2-1 | TRBV10-3 | TRBD2 | 17
CASKYEAASSYEQYF | TGTGCCAGTAAATATGAGGCGGCTAGCTCCTACGAGCAGTACTTC | TRBJ2-7 | TRBV19 | NA | 15
CAWSVLYYGTVYEGNTEAFF | TGTGCCTGGAGTGTACTCTATTACGGGACAGTCTATGAAGGGAACACTGAAGCTTTCTTT | TRBJ1-1 | TRBV30 | TRBD1 | 20
CASSNLAGVSTDTQYF | TGTGCCAGCAGTAATTTAGCGGGAGTTAGCACAGATACGCAGTATTTT | TRBJ2-3 | TRBV6-4 | TRBD2 | 16
CAITQSTSGLGRSYNEQFF | TGTGCCATCACCCAGTCAACGAGCGGGCTAGGGCGCTCCTACAATGAGCAGTTCTTC | TRBJ2-1 | TRBV10-3 | NA | 19
CASSPNGGTDTQYF | TGCGCCAGCAGCCCCAACGGGGGGACAGATACGCAGTATTTT | TRBJ2-3 | TRBV4-3 | TRBD2 | 14
CASRTTGGRGDTQYF | TGTGCCAGCAGGACAACAGGGGGCAGAGGAGATACGCAGTATTTT | TRBJ2-3 | TRBV11-2 | TRBD1 | 15
CASSLPSPRKETQYF | TGTGCCAGCAGTTTGCCTTCGCCGCGGAAAGAGACCCAGTACTTC | TRBJ2-5 | TRBV27 | NA | 15
CASNFYRISTDTQYF | TGCGCCAGTAATTTCTACAGGATTAGCACAGATACGCAGTATTTT | TRBJ2-3 | TRBV5-1 | NA | 15
CASSLSGQETQYF | TGTGCCAGCAGCTTATCCGGCCAAGAGACCCAGTACTTC | TRBJ2-5 | TRBV11-3 | NA | 13
CASSLTGQGRNEQFF | TGTGCCAGCAGCTTGACGGGACAGGGTAGGAATGAGCAGTTCTTC | TRBJ2-1 | TRBV5-6 | TRBD1 | 15
CSGNIAGSSYNEQFF | TGCAGCGGCAACATAGCGGGGAGCTCCTACAATGAGCAGTTCTTC | TRBJ2-1 | TRBV29-1 | TRBD2 | 15
CASSLRTGGGDYGYTF | TGTGCCAGCAGCTTGAGGACAGGGGGCGGTGACTATGGCTACACCTTC | TRBJ1-2 | TRBV7-8 | TRBD1 | 16